The 16 T cell receptor beta chains below come from one sample, sequenced in a study of blood T cell repertoires in COVID-19. Sequencing used immunoSEQ multiplex PCR; TCRdb keeps in-frame clones, though not all of them. The repertoire holds 200,000 or so clones, 88% seen once, with around 3.6% in the top ten. Sequencing input: PBMCs or T cells enriched from blood (not recorded which). The source is a woman aged 25 to 39 who had been exposed to COVID-19.

The rearrangement joins TRBV19 to TRBJ2-7; 11 bases are shared with TRBD2. CDR3 length: 16 amino acids. The germline gives CDR1 LNHDA, CDR2 SQIVND (reference sequence). Losses at the gene ends were 3 bases for V and 6 bases for J; bases not matched to a gene: 10. The CDR3 is CASSIRSSGRTPEQYF. The CDR3 nucleotides read TGTGCCAGTAGTATCCGCTCTAGCGGGAGGACTCCCGAGCAGTACTTC.

The chain employs TRBV18 and TRBJ1-3; no firm D call. This CDR3 region has 16 residues. In germline, CDR1 is KGHSH, CDR2 LQKENI. The V end lost 0 bases, the J end lost 4 bases, and 13 bases lay between the germline ends. CDR3 in amino acids: CASSPPGQVLGNTIYF. Here the CDR3 DNA reads TGTGCCAGCTCACCACCGGGTCAGGTCTTAGGAAACACCATATATTTT.

The chain carries TRBV5-1 and TRBJ1-4; D is unresolved. The CDR3 covers 12 residues. With 4 bases removed from V and 11 bases from J, the gap between germline ends came to 12 bases. Germline assignment: CDR1 SGHRS and CDR2 YFSETQ. The CDR3 reads CASSPNTGKLFF. The DNA for the CDR3 is TGCGCCAGCAGCCCTAACACCGGGAAACTGTTTTTT.

This chain joins TRBV4-1 and TRBJ2-3; 8 bases match TRBD2. V trimming: 2 bases; J trimming: 9 bases; junction bases outside the gene matches: 7. Germline V gives CDR1 MGHRA, CDR2 YSYEKL. The CDR3 spans 14 residues. Here the CDR3 reads CASSQKILAVTQYF. The CDR3 DNA reads TGCGCCAGCAGCCAAAAAATACTAGCGGTCACGCAGTATTTT.

The chain is built from TRBV5-1 and TRBJ2-1, with 9 bases lining up with TRBD2. Looked up from germline, CDR1 is SGHRS and CDR2 is YFSETQ. This CDR3 has 14 amino acids. Trimming took 3 bases from V and 9 from J; bases not matched to a gene: 7. The CDR3 DNA reads TGCGCCAGCAGCTGGGGGACTAGCCCCTCTGAGCAGTTCTTC. It codes for CASSWGTSPSEQFF.

The sample holds a few counts of this clone. The chain has TRBV21-1 and TRBJ2-2; the table gives TRBD1 as D, unverified against the DNA. TRBV21-1 is given as a pseudogene. The CDR3 consists of 14 residues. The CDR3 sequence is CASCTSGGTGELFF. As DNA, the CDR3 is TGTGCCAGCTGCACGTCAGGGGGCACCGGGGAGCTGTTTTTT.

J is TRBJ2-2 and V is TRBV11-1; TRBD2 aligns across 7 bases. Germline V gives CDR1 SGHAT, CDR2 FQDESV (reference sequence). With 2 bases clipped from V and 4 bases from J, the junction kept 4 bases outside the gene matches. The CDR3 covers 15 residues. CDR3 nucleotides: TGTGCCAGCAGCTTAAGGACTAGGGTCACCGGGGAGCTGTTTTTT. Its translation: CASSLRTRVTGELFF.

The V and J genes are TRBV28 and TRBJ2-7; D is perhaps TRBD1 (5 bases). CDR3 length equals 14 residues. Germline V gene sequence: CDR1 MDHEN, CDR2 SYDVKM. Trimming removed 5 bases from V and 2 bases from J, with 13 bases in between. CDR3 sequence: CASSRSQGTYEQYF. CDR3 nucleotide sequence: TGTGCCAGCAGTCGGTCCCAGGGAACCTACGAGCAGTACTTC.

The chain carries TRBV5-1 and TRBJ1-3; 7 positions agree with TRBD1. The CDR3 has 17 amino acids. Germline CDR1 SGHRS, CDR2 YFSETQ. The V and J ends lost 3 bases and 3 bases, in that order; junction bases with no gene match: 12. CDR3: CASSSTTGASDGNTIYF. The CDR3, as DNA: TGCGCCAGCAGCTCCACCACAGGGGCCTCAGATGGAAACACCATATATTTT.

This clone was counted between two and nine times. This chain uses TRBV15 with TRBJ1-6; D is uncertain. This CDR3 is built from 16 residues. The ends were cut back, 1 base at V and 10 bases at J, with 17 bases in the middle. CDR1 is LNHNV, CDR2 YYDKDF, per germline (reference sequence). The CDR3, as DNA: TGTGCCACCAGCAGAGTACTCTCGGGGTATGGGTCACCCCTCCACTTT. It codes for CATSRVLSGYGSPLHF.

The J gene is TRBJ2-2, the V gene TRBV27; a weak D match, TRBD2 (6 bases). The CDR3 loop spans 15 amino acids. V was clipped by 2 bases and J by 5 bases, with 12 bases between them. The germline V gene has CDR1 MNHEY and CDR2 SMNVEV (reference sequence). The CDR3 DNA reads as TGTGCCAGCAGTTTAGGGGGGATTTTGACCGGGGAGCTGTTTTTT. It encodes CASSLGGILTGELFF.

The rearrangement links TRBV5-4 to TRBJ1-1; 8 nucleotides line up with TRBD1. Germline CDR1 reads SGHNT; CDR2 reads YYREEE (reference sequence). V lost 1 base and J lost 3; bases outside the gene matches: 11. The CDR3 spans 17 residues. As DNA, the CDR3 is TGTGCCAGCAGCTTGCTTATCGGACAGGGAGGGGACACTGAAGCTTTCTTT. Translated, it gives CASSLLIGQGGDTEAFF. Complete variable domain (other parts from reference TRBV5-4 and TRBJ1-1): ETGVTQSPTHLIKTRGQQVTLRCSSQSGHNTVSWYQQALGQGPQFIFQYYREEENGRGNFPPRFSGLQFPNYSSELNVNALELDDSALYLCASSLLIGQGGDTEAFFGQGTRLTVV.

The chain couples TRBV5-1 to TRBJ2-7; D remains ambiguous. CDR1 is SGHRS and CDR2 is YFSETQ in the germline V gene. The ends were cut back, 5 bases at V and 0 bases at J, with 12 bases in the middle. This CDR3 contains 14 residues. CDR3 DNA sequence: TGCGCCAGCAGTACCATGGGCCTCTCCTACGAGCAGTACTTC. It codes for CASSTMGLSYEQYF.

J is TRBJ2-7 and V is TRBV30; maybe TRBD1 (6 bases). Per the germline V gene, CDR1 is GTSNPN and CDR2 is SVGIG (reference sequence). The CDR3 spans 14 residues. Deletions cut 0 bases from V and 7 bases from J, with 16 bases between. The DNA for the CDR3 is TGTGCCTGGAGTGTAAAGGGGGTAACGGGGGAGCAGTACTTC. Its translation: CAWSVKGVTGEQYF.

This chain connects TRBV30 to TRBJ2-2; 12 bases map to TRBD2. The CDR3 covers 16 residues. Per the germline V gene, CDR1 is GTSNPN and CDR2 is SVGIG (reference sequence). After removal of 8 bases from V and 1 base from J, the junction contained 8 bases not matched to a gene. Here the CDR3 DNA reads TGTGCCCGCTCTCCTAGCGGGAGGGAGAACACCGGGGAGCTGTTTTTT. The encoded protein is CARSPSGRENTGELFF.

This chain joins TRBV28 and TRBJ1-2; 7 nucleotides align to TRBD1. This CDR3 is 12 amino acids long. In germline, CDR1 is MDHEN, CDR2 SYDVKM. Losses at the gene ends were 9 bases for V and 4 bases for J; bases not matched to a gene: 5. CDR3 nucleotides: TGTGCCAGTTTACAGGGGATCTATGGCTACACCTTC. Residues: CASLQGIYGYTF.